Shown below are 24 T cell receptor beta chains from a single sample sequenced in a study of shared clonotypes between healthy human individuals. Sequenced by immunoSEQ multiplex PCR; TCRdb stores in-frame clones only, minus some. Seen here are 1.5 million to 2.5 million clones, about 95% observed once, and the top ten hold more than 0.95%. Naivety among CD8 cells was defined by CD45RO negativity and positive CCR7 selection, thereby excluding terminally differentiated effector memory CD45RA+ cells. Material: naive CD8+ T cells sorted from blood. These receptor sequences come from a man aged 18-30 years in good health.

DNA of the CDR3: TGTGCCAGCAGCCTCGGACTAGCGGGGCCAGATACGCAGTATTTT. Translating gives CASSLGLAGPDTQYF. The chain combines TRBV6-5 with TRBJ2-3; TRBD2 aligns across 12 bases. The CDR3 consists of 15 residues. J was trimmed by 4 bases and V by 6 bases; bases with no gene match: 5. The germline gives CDR1 MNHEY, CDR2 SVGAGI.

V gene TRBV5-6 combines with J gene TRBJ2-7; TRBD2 aligns across 8 bases. The ends lost 4 bases at V and 2 bases at J; junction bases unmatched: 14. The germline V gene encodes CDR1 SGHDT and CDR2 YYEEEE. The CDR3 has 17 amino acids. CDR3: CASSLRIPGLGTYEQYF. For the CDR3, the DNA is TGTGCCAGCAGCCTAAGAATTCCGGGACTAGGAACCTACGAGCAGTACTTC.

V gene TRBV27 combines with J gene TRBJ2-1, with 10 bases fitting TRBD2. The length of the CDR3 is 15 residues. With 5 bases clipped from V and 4 bases from J, the junction kept 5 bases outside the gene matches. Germline V lookup: CDR1 MNHEY, CDR2 SMNVEV (reference sequence). The CDR3 nucleotides are TGTGCCAGCAGTCAAAGCGGGGGGGTATACAATGAGCAGTTCTTC. Translating gives CASSQSGGVYNEQFF.

V is TRBV19 and J is TRBJ2-7; 7 bases match TRBD1. J was trimmed by 3 bases and V by 5 bases; bases with no gene match: 7. Germline loops: CDR1 LNHDA, CDR2 SQIVND (reference sequence). This CDR3 contains 14 residues. CDR3 in amino acids: CASSFGTAYYEQYF. CDR3 sequence (DNA): TGTGCCAGTAGTTTCGGGACAGCCTACTACGAGCAGTACTTC.

This sequence joins TRBV11-2 and TRBJ2-1; D unclear. CDR1 is SGHAT and CDR2 is FQNNGV in the germline V gene. The CDR3 loop spans 12 amino acids. Trimming took off 1 base at V and 9 bases at J, with 7 bases between the two ends. The CDR3 region is CASSLVGLEQFF. The CDR3 DNA sequence: TGTGCCAGCAGCTTAGTGGGCCTTGAGCAGTTCTTC. The entire variable domain, with the rest obtained from reference TRBV11-2 and TRBJ2-1, is as follows: EAGVAQSPRYKIIEKRQSVAFWCNPISGHATLYWYQQILGQGPKLLIQFQNNGVVDDSQLPKDRFSAERLKGVDSTLKIQPAKLEDSAVYLCASSLVGLEQFFGPGTRLTVL.

The chain uses TRBV9 and TRBJ1-2; D unclear. The ends were cut back, 4 bases at V and 0 bases at J, with 10 bases in the middle. This CDR3 is built from 14 residues. Germline V lookup: CDR1 SGDLS, CDR2 YYNGEE. CDR3 loop: CASSSGEPNYGYTF. CDR3 DNA sequence: TGTGCCAGCAGCTCTGGGGAACCTAACTATGGCTACACCTTC.

The rearrangement uses TRBV10-3 and TRBJ2-7, with TRBD1 matching 10 bases. Germline V lookup: CDR1 ENHRY, CDR2 SYGVKD. This CDR3 contains 15 residues. Losses at the gene ends were 2 bases for V and 6 bases for J; bases not matched to a gene: 7. The CDR3 bases are TGTGCCATCAGTGAGAGGGGACAGGGGCCAGCCGAGCAGTACTTC. This translates into CAISERGQGPAEQYF.

The chain carries TRBV9 and TRBJ2-1; D gene uncertain. V was pared by 0 bases and J by 4 bases, with 8 bases between. CDR1 is SGDLS, CDR2 YYNGEE, per germline. CDR3 length: 14 amino acids. CDR3 bases: TGTGCCAGCAGCGTAGACATCGGGTACAATGAGCAGTTCTTC. It is translated as CASSVDIGYNEQFF.

The V call is TRBV18, the J call TRBJ2-3; 13 bases line up with TRBD2. The CDR3 is made up of 20 amino acids. With 2 bases clipped from V and 3 bases from J, the junction kept 14 bases outside the gene matches. CDR1 is KGHSH and CDR2 is LQKENI in the germline V gene. The CDR3 spells CASSPNSGLAGFLMTDTQYF. CDR3 nucleotides: TGTGCCAGCTCACCAAATTCGGGACTAGCGGGGTTTTTGATGACAGATACGCAGTATTTT.

This chain uses TRBV28 with TRBJ2-1, with 8 bases fitting TRBD2. Trimming took 6 bases from V and 9 from J; bases not matched to a gene: 25. The germline V gene has CDR1 MDHEN and CDR2 SYDVKM. The CDR3 contains 19 residues. The CDR3 here is CASSPGALPAGVQSSEQFF. For the CDR3, the DNA is TGTGCCAGCAGCCCCGGGGCCCTCCCAGCGGGGGTACAATCCAGTGAGCAGTTCTTC.

For the CDR3, the DNA is TGTGCCAGCAGCGTAGAAACTCCAGATACGCAGTATTTT. This translates into CASSVETPDTQYF. This chain joins TRBV9 and TRBJ2-3; D is unclear. From germline, CDR1 is SGDLS and CDR2 YYNGEE. This CDR3 has 13 residues. V lost 0 bases and J 4 bases, leaving 6 bases between the germline ends.

The CDR3 spells CASRAGGAGELFF. The CDR3 bases are TGCGCCAGCAGAGCGGGGGGCGCGGGGGAGCTGTTTTTT. The genes are TRBV5-1 and TRBJ2-2; the match to TRBD2 covers 9 bases. The CDR3 is 13 amino acids. Looked up from germline, CDR1 is SGHRS and CDR2 is YFSETQ. J was trimmed by 8 bases and V by 5 bases; bases with no gene match: 4. The full variable domain, its missing parts supplied by reference TRBV5-1 and TRBJ2-2, is KAGVTQTPRYLIKTRGQQVTLSCSPISGHRSVSWYQQTPGQGLQFLFEYFSETQRNKGNFPGRFSGRQFSNSRSEMNVSTLELGDSALYLCASRAGGAGELFFGEGSRLTVL.

The rearrangement joins TRBV25-1 to TRBJ2-5, with 8 bases aligning to TRBD2. The CDR3 length is 17 residues. The germline V gene encodes CDR1 MGHDK and CDR2 SYGVNS. V shed 3 bases and J 2 bases; nucleotides not matched to a gene: 11. CDR3: CASSETSAGVPQETQYF. In nucleotides, the CDR3 is TGTGCCAGCAGTGAGACTAGCGCGGGGGTCCCTCAAGAGACCCAGTACTTC.

The rearrangement joins TRBV2 to TRBJ2-1, with 15 bases aligning to TRBD2. V trimming: 6 bases; J trimming: 0 bases; junction bases outside the gene matches: 6. Germline loops: CDR1 SNHLY, CDR2 FYNNEI. The CDR3 has 18 amino acids. The DNA of the CDR3 is TGTGCCAGCAGGGGACTAGCGGGGGGCCCACCCTCCTACAATGAGCAGTTCTTC. Its translation: CASRGLAGGPPSYNEQFF.

This sequence joins TRBV4-1 and TRBJ2-3; no clear D. Per germline, CDR1 MGHRA and CDR2 YSYEKL. Trimming took off 4 bases at V and 4 bases at J, with 6 bases between the two ends. The CDR3 is made up of 12 amino acids. The CDR3 reads CASSPSPDTQYF. CDR3 sequence (DNA): TGCGCCAGCAGCCCGAGTCCAGATACGCAGTATTTT.

Note on this clone: The sample contains more than one DNA sequence encoding this CDR3. This rearrangement joins TRBV9 to TRBJ2-2, with 8 bases lining up with TRBD2. Germline V gives CDR1 SGDLS, CDR2 YYNGEE. The V and J ends lost 4 bases and 5 bases, in that order; junction bases with no gene match: 4. There are 14 residues in the CDR3. The CDR3 spells CASSPGGGTGELFF. The CDR3 bases are TGTGCCAGCAGCCCCGGCGGGGGGACCGGGGAGCTGTTTTTT.

The rearrangement links TRBV6-5 to TRBJ2-1; D unclear. Germline loops: CDR1 MNHEY, CDR2 SVGAGI. Trimming stripped 6 bases from V and 3 bases from J, with 12 bases between. The CDR3 spans 14 residues. The CDR3 DNA reads as TGTGCCAGCAGGCCCCACCCAGGCTACAATGAGCAGTTCTTC. It yields the protein CASRPHPGYNEQFF.

The genes are TRBV2 and TRBJ2-5; no clear D gene. The CDR3 loop spans 13 amino acids. V was shortened by 2 bases and J by 5 bases, with 9 bases between the two germline ends. CDR1 and CDR2 from the germline V gene are SNHLY and FYNNEI. CDR3 region: CASSEFVGETQYF. In DNA, the CDR3 is TGTGCCAGCAGTGAATTCGTCGGGGAGACCCAGTACTTC.

This chain joins TRBV6-1 and TRBJ2-3; 9 nucleotides agree with TRBD2. Germline CDR1 reads MNHNS; CDR2 reads SASEGT. CDR3 length equals 16 residues. V lost 3 bases to trimming and J lost 3 bases; unmatched junction nucleotides: 7. The CDR3 reads CASSELIAGETDTQYF. In DNA, the CDR3 is TGTGCCAGCAGTGAGCTAATAGCGGGAGAGACAGATACGCAGTATTTT.

The V gene is TRBV7-2, the J gene TRBJ1-1, with no clear D. Germline CDR1 is SGHTA and CDR2 is FQGNSA. V was pared by 2 bases and J by 7 bases, with 20 bases between. The CDR3 is 16 amino acids. The CDR3 sequence: CASSLFESSVQSEAFF. CDR3 nucleotides: TGTGCCAGCAGCTTATTCGAGAGTTCGGTGCAGAGTGAAGCTTTCTTT.

This clone was seen a single time. The rearrangement links TRBV9 to TRBJ1-1; the D gene is possibly TRBD1 (5 bases). Germline lookup yields CDR1 SGDLS and CDR2 YYNGEE. Trimming stripped 4 bases from V and 0 bases from J, with 16 bases between. This CDR3 comprises 16 residues. The CDR3: CASSMPPTELNTEAFF. DNA of the CDR3: TGTGCCAGCAGCATGCCCCCGACAGAGTTGAACACTGAAGCTTTCTTT.

The chain recombines TRBV9 with TRBJ1-2; 7 nucleotides align to TRBD1. CDR1 and CDR2 from the germline V gene are SGDLS and YYNGEE. The CDR3 covers 14 residues. The V segment lost 3 bases and the J segment 4 bases; nucleotides outside the gene matches: 6. The CDR3 region has the DNA TGTGCCAGCAGCGAGGGGGACAGAAGCTATGGCTACACCTTC. The encoded protein is CASSEGDRSYGYTF.

This rearrangement joins TRBV2 to TRBJ2-7; D gene ambiguous. With 5 bases removed from V and 0 bases from J, the gap between germline ends came to 11 bases. Germline loops: CDR1 SNHLY, CDR2 FYNNEI. The CDR3 has 14 residues. The DNA for the CDR3 is TGTGCCAGCAGTTCGGACGAGAGCTCCTACGAGCAGTACTTC. Translated: CASSSDESSYEQYF. Combining the CDR3 with reference TRBV2 and TRBJ2-7 gives the whole variable domain EPEVTQTPSHQVTQMGQEVILRCVPISNHLYFYWYRQILGQKVEFLVSFYNNEISEKSEIFDDQFSVERPDGSNFTLKIRSTKLEDSAMYFCASSSDESSYEQYFGPGTRLTVT.

Regarding this clone: As the CDR3 is not closed by the conserved phenylalanine or tryptophan, this likely results from a read error. The DNA is left out, because the CDR3 cannot be placed on it with certainty; the CDR3 is given as TCRdb lists it. This chain joins TRBV6-1 and TRBJ1-1. Germline V gene sequence: CDR1 MNHNS, CDR2 SASEGT. The CDR3 spans 10 amino acids, including both terminal residues. CDR3 sequence reads: CASSEIGTPL.